Listed here are 29 T cell receptor beta chains from one sample, sequenced in a study of regulatory T cells in long-lasting Graves disease. Time point meaning: newly diagnosed GD, antithyroid drugs for less than 3 months. Generation of the TCR library employed RNA extracted from PBMCs. According to the study, TCR beta libraries were built with iRepertoire HTBI primers and CDR3-region Arm-PCR. TCRdb used MiXCR to reprocess the multiplex PCR reads, holding one entry per CDR3 protein. The sample yields roughly 500,000 distinct CDR3 sequences, roughly 12% seen once. The data also belong to a second study, concerning T cells in Graves' hyperthyroidism and ophthalmopathy.

The sequenced sample was peripheral blood mononuclear cells (PBMCs), obtained at new diagnosis, from a patient treated with antithyroid drugs. The receptors stem from a man aged 30 to 39 with Graves disease.

J is TRBJ2-2 and V is TRBV20-1; D possibly corresponds to TRBD1 (7 bases). There are 14 residues in the CDR3. Looked up from germline, CDR1 is DFQATT and CDR2 is SNEGSKA (reference sequence). Deletions cut 3 bases from V and 6 bases from J, with 14 bases between. The CDR3 loop reads CSASGQGGSGELFF. For the CDR3, the DNA is TGCAGTGCTAGTGGCCAGGGGGGTTCCGGGGAGCTGTTTTTT.

This clonotype was observed at least ten times. This chain connects TRBV3-1 to TRBJ1-2; D call uncertain. The CDR3 is 11 amino acids. Germline V gene data show CDR1 as LGHDT and CDR2 as YNNKEL (reference sequence). Trimming cost V 3 bases and J 7 bases, with 6 bases left between them. CDR3 loop: CASSHVGGYTF. Written as DNA, the CDR3 is TGTGCCAGCAGCCATGTCGGTGGCTACACCTTC.

The rearrangement joins TRBV18 to TRBJ2-7; 7 positions agree with TRBD1. The germline V gene encodes CDR1 KGHSH and CDR2 LQKENI. This CDR3 region has 12 residues. Trimming cost V 5 bases and J 6 bases; bases outside gene matches: 4. CDR3 sequence: CASSTQGREQYF. The CDR3 nucleotides are TGTGCCAGCTCAACACAGGGGCGCGAGCAGTACTTC.

This clonotype was recorded many times. The chain is built from TRBV6-9 and TRBJ2-7; 11 nucleotides agree with TRBD2. Germline-derived CDR1 and CDR2 are MNHGY and SVAAGI. The CDR3 has 17 residues. Losses at the gene ends were 2 bases for V and 3 bases for J; bases not matched to a gene: 9. The CDR3, as DNA: TGTGCCAGCAGTTATGGACTAGCGGGTGGGTGGATCTACGAGCAGTACTTC. Translating it yields CASSYGLAGGWIYEQYF.

This clonotype was seen a handful of times. The V gene is TRBV12-3 or TRBV12-4, the J gene TRBJ2-5; no clear D. Trimming cost V 5 bases and J 7 bases, with 11 bases left between them. The CDR3 is 12 residues long. The CDR3 loop is CASSPGLGTQYF. The DNA for the CDR3 is TGTGCCAGCAGTCCGGGTCTCGGGACCCAGTACTTC.

There are many counts of this clonotype. V and J are TRBV12-3 or TRBV12-4 and TRBJ1-1, with TRBD1 as a possible D gene (6 bases). This CDR3 contains 16 residues. V was cut by 5 bases and J by 0 bases, with 16 bases left in between. The CDR3 spells CASSVFGGHLNTEAFF. The CDR3 nucleotides read TGTGCCAGCAGTGTTTTTGGGGGGCACCTGAACACTGAAGCTTTCTTT.

V usage is TRBV4-1 and J usage is TRBJ2-1, with TRBD2 identical over 14 bases. CDR1 MGHRA and CDR2 YSYEKL come from the germline V gene. V lost 2 bases and J lost 8; bases outside the gene matches: 5. The CDR3 loop spans 16 amino acids. CDR3 residues: CASSQPTSGRGDEQFF. The DNA of the CDR3 is TGCGCCAGCAGCCAACCGACTAGCGGGAGGGGCGATGAGCAGTTCTTC.

This clonotype was seen at least ten times. The CDR3 sequence: CASRHAGDNNQPQHF. The CDR3 DNA is TGTGCCAGCCGGCACGCCGGGGACAACAATCAGCCCCAGCATTTT. The rearrangement uses TRBV19 and TRBJ1-5, with a weak D call TRBD1 (6 bases). The V and J ends lost 9 bases and 3 bases respectively, with 18 bases between them. This CDR3 spans 15 amino acids. Germline V lookup: CDR1 LNHDA, CDR2 SQIVND (reference sequence). The full variable domain, completed using reference TRBV19 and TRBJ1-5, is DGGITQSPKYLFRKEGQNVTLSCEQNLNHDAMYWYRQDPGQGLRLIYYSQIVNDFQKGDIAEGYSVSREKKESFPLTVTSAQKNPTAFYLCASRHAGDNNQPQHFGDGTRLSIL.

This clonotype showed up just a few times. This may arise from a read error, as a much more abundant clone is one base away. V gene TRBV12-3 or TRBV12-4 combines with J gene TRBJ2-1; 7 bases are a match to TRBD1. This CDR3 spans 14 amino acids. The V and J ends lost 6 bases and 9 bases, in that order; junction bases with no gene match: 11. This CDR3 is CASRTTGLNSEQFF. CDR3 coding DNA: TGTGCCAGCAGGACGACAGGGTTGAACAGTGAGCAGTTCTTC.

This rearrangement joins TRBV5-6 to TRBJ2-3; the D is unclear. Between the trimmed V and J ends, which lost 0 bases and 6 bases, there was a span of 14 bases. Germline lookup yields CDR1 SGHDT and CDR2 YYEEEE. The CDR3 length is 15 residues. The CDR3 protein is CASSLEHRDADTQYF. The CDR3 nucleotides are TGTGCCAGCAGCTTGGAGCACCGAGACGCGGATACGCAGTATTTT.

This clonotype came up many times. The genes are TRBV12-5 and TRBJ1-1; D is unresolved. Germline V gene data show CDR1 as LGHNT and CDR2 as FRNRAP. V was clipped by 7 bases and J by 8 bases, with 14 bases between them. CDR3 length: 12 residues. The CDR3 protein is CASDFNTPEAFF. CDR3 bases: TGTGCTAGTGACTTTAACACCCCCGAAGCTTTCTTT.

This clonotype was counted ten times or more. J is TRBJ1-4 and V is TRBV3-1; possibly TRBD1 for D (5 bases). The V end was cut by 3 bases, the J end by 6 bases, with 14 bases between. The CDR3 sequence is 15 residues long. Germline V lookup: CDR1 LGHDT, CDR2 YNNKEL (reference sequence). CDR3 sequence: CASSQAFGTYEKLFF. The CDR3 nucleotides read TGTGCCAGCAGCCAGGCCTTCGGGACGTATGAAAAACTGTTTTTT.

This clonotype was seen many times. The V call is TRBV11-2, the J call TRBJ1-2, with D unresolved. Germline V CDR1 and CDR2: SGHAT, FQNNGV. Trimming pared 4 bases from V and 5 bases from J, leaving 17 bases between. The CDR3 runs 15 residues. This CDR3 is CASSWTFRPTYGYTF. As DNA, the CDR3 is TGTGCCAGCAGCTGGACGTTTAGGCCCACTTATGGCTACACCTTC. The full variable domain, completed using reference TRBV11-2 and TRBJ1-2, is EAGVAQSPRYKIIEKRQSVAFWCNPISGHATLYWYQQILGQGPKLLIQFQNNGVVDDSQLPKDRFSAERLKGVDSTLKIQPAKLEDSAVYLCASSWTFRPTYGYTFGSGTRLTVV.

This clonotype turned up a few times. The rearrangement uses TRBV18 and TRBJ2-1; 9 bases agree with TRBD1. Germline trimming cut 0 bases from V and 2 bases from J; bases unmatched to any gene: 11. The germline V gene encodes CDR1 KGHSH and CDR2 LQKENI. The CDR3 sequence is 19 residues long. The CDR3 DNA reads TGTGCCAGCTCACCACCGGCACCGACAGGGGGGGACACCTACAATGAGCAGTTCTTC. Its protein product is CASSPPAPTGGDTYNEQFF. Using reference TRBV18 and TRBJ2-1 for the parts outside the CDR3, the full variable domain is NAGVMQNPRHLVRRRGQEARLRCSPMKGHSHVYWYRQLPEEGLKFMVYLQKENIIDESGMPKERFSAEFPKEGPSILRIQQVVRGDSAAYFCASSPPAPTGGDTYNEQFFGPGTRLTVL.

In this sample, this clonotype turned up a few times. This may stem from a read error, because a much larger clone lies one nucleotide away. The final CDR3 position lacks the conserved phenylalanine or tryptophan, pointing to a likely read error. This chain connects TRBV2 to TRBJ1-6, with 9 nucleotides matching TRBD1. The CDR3 extends over 14 amino acids. The trim removed 8 bases at V and 2 bases at J, leaving 1 base unmatched. Germline CDR1 is SNHLY and CDR2 is FYNNEI. CDR3 bases: TGTGCCAGCTGGACAGGGGCCTATAATTCACCCCTCCACCTT. As protein: CASWTGAYNSPLHL.

This clonotype came up many times. This chain connects TRBV7-6 to TRBJ2-1; D call uncertain. Looked up from germline, CDR1 is SGHVS and CDR2 is FNYEAQ. V was clipped by 0 bases and J by 5 bases, with 11 bases between them. The CDR3 totals 15 residues. CDR3 residues: CASSLAPLKNNEQFF. CDR3 in DNA: TGTGCCAGCAGCTTAGCGCCCTTAAAGAACAATGAGCAGTTCTTC. Complete variable domain (other parts from reference TRBV7-6 and TRBJ2-1): GAGVSQSPRYKVTKRGQDVALRCDPISGHVSLYWYRQALGQGPEFLTYFNYEAQQDKSGLPNDRFSAERPEGSISTLTIQRTEQRDSAMYRCASSLAPLKNNEQFFGPGTRLTVL.

Regarding this clonotype: It may be a read error: a sequence one base away is much more abundant. V usage is TRBV2 and J usage is TRBJ1-3, with D perhaps matching TRBD1 (5 bases). The CDR3 is 14 residues long. Looked up from germline, CDR1 is SNHLY and CDR2 is FYNNEI. The CDR3 DNA reads TGTGCCAGCAGGACAAAGGGGTCTGGAAGCACCATATATTTT. Translated, it gives CASRTKGSGSTIYF.

Note on this clonotype: A much larger clonotype is one base distant, so this may be a read error. The chain couples TRBV7-3 to TRBJ2-1; 16 positions match TRBD2. Germline loops: CDR1 SGHTA, CDR2 FQGTGA. The CDR3 spans 17 residues. DNA of the CDR3: TGTGCCAGCAGCTTATACGGGACTAGCGGGAGGGGTAGTGAGCAGTCCTTC. Translated: CASSLYGTSGRGSEQSF.

The rearrangement links TRBV5-6 to TRBJ2-5; TRBD1 is a possible D gene (6 bases). The CDR3 extends over 13 amino acids. Per the germline V gene, CDR1 is SGHDT and CDR2 is YYEEEE. With 5 bases removed from V and 5 bases from J, the gap between germline ends came to 13 bases. CDR3 DNA: TGTGCCAGCAGGATAGGGGGTTGGGAGACCCAGTACTTC. Amino acids: CASRIGGWETQYF.

This clonotype was counted at least ten times. The chain links TRBV28 to TRBJ2-4; perhaps TRBD2 as D (6 bases). Trimming took 3 bases from V and 0 from J, leaving 15 bases between them. The CDR3 contains 17 residues. CDR1 and CDR2 from the germline V gene are MDHEN and SYDVKM. The CDR3 reads CASSLGGFTLAKNIQYF. CDR3 sequence (DNA): TGTGCCAGCAGTTTGGGGGGTTTTACCCTAGCCAAAAACATTCAGTACTTC.

This clonotype was counted ten times or more. This sequence joins TRBV6-1 and TRBJ1-5; D is possibly TRBD1 (6 bases). This CDR3 comprises 13 residues. Germline V gene sequence: CDR1 MNHNS, CDR2 SASEGT. V lost 6 bases and J lost 7, with 13 bases in between. The CDR3 bases are TGTGCCAGCAGAGGGGGGCTGGGACAGCCCCAGCATTTT. This encodes CASRGGLGQPQHF.

This clonotype was observed at least ten times. The chain joins TRBV12-3 or TRBV12-4 to TRBJ1-1; D gene ambiguous. The CDR3 sequence is 13 residues long. Trimming stripped 6 bases from V and 1 base from J, with 9 bases between. The CDR3 DNA sequence: TGTGCCAGCAGCTTATCATCGAACACTGAAGCTTTCTTT. Protein product: CASSLSSNTEAFF.

This clonotype occurred many times. J is TRBJ2-3 and V is TRBV11-2; 8 bases align to TRBD1. Germline V gene lookup returns CDR1 SGHAT and CDR2 FQNNGV. Trimming cost V 8 bases and J 5 bases; bases outside gene matches: 12. The CDR3 spans 15 residues. The CDR3 DNA follows: TGTGCCAGCCATCGGGCAGGGGGCATGCAAGATACGCAGTATTTT. This encodes CASHRAGGMQDTQYF.

This clonotype was recorded at least ten times. The rearrangement links TRBV2 to TRBJ1-2; weak D call: TRBD1 (6 bases). The CDR3 consists of 13 residues. V lost 4 bases and J lost 7, with 13 bases in between. CDR1 is SNHLY and CDR2 is FYNNEI in the germline V gene. This chain's CDR3 is CASSVGRGGGYTF. As DNA, the CDR3 is TGTGCCAGCAGTGTGGGCAGGGGAGGTGGCTACACCTTC.

This clonotype appeared many times. The rearrangement uses TRBV29-1 and TRBJ1-1, with a tentative D call TRBD1 (5 bases). Between the trimmed V and J ends, which lost 5 bases and 4 bases, there was a span of 14 bases. Germline-derived CDR1 and CDR2 are SQVTM and ANQGSEA. The CDR3 covers 13 residues. The DNA for the CDR3 is TGCAGCGTTACCAATCCGGGGCCCACTGAAGCTTTCTTT. This translates into CSVTNPGPTEAFF.

This clonotype turned up a few times. This sequence joins TRBV19 and TRBJ2-1; TRBD2 matches 10 bases. Losses at the gene ends were 5 bases for V and 3 bases for J; bases not matched to a gene: 7. CDR1 and CDR2 from the germline V gene are LNHDA and SQIVND (reference sequence). The CDR3 consists of 16 residues. CDR3 bases: TGTGCCAGTAGTCCCCTCCCTAGCGGGAGCTACAATGAGCAGTTCTTC. Amino acid sequence: CASSPLPSGSYNEQFF.

This chain links TRBV5-1 with TRBJ2-7; D remains ambiguous. Trimming left V 4 bases short and J 6 bases short, with 14 bases between. This CDR3 is 13 amino acids long. The V gene's germline CDR1 is SGHRS and CDR2 YFSETQ. CDR3 loop: CASSQEERAEQYF. In nucleotides, the CDR3 is TGCGCCAGCAGCCAAGAAGAAAGGGCCGAGCAGTACTTC. Drawing the rest from reference TRBV5-1 and TRBJ2-7, the complete variable domain is KAGVTQTPRYLIKTRGQQVTLSCSPISGHRSVSWYQQTPGQGLQFLFEYFSETQRNKGNFPGRFSGRQFSNSRSEMNVSTLELGDSALYLCASSQEERAEQYFGPGTRLTVT.

A few counts support this clonotype. CDR3 sequence (DNA): TGTGCCAGCATTTCGGAGAGCGGAAGCGCGGGGACCCAGTACTTC. Its translation: CASISESGSAGTQYF. The J gene is TRBJ2-5, the V gene TRBV28, with D perhaps TRBD2 (5 bases). The CDR3 extends over 15 amino acids. Germline V gene lookup returns CDR1 MDHEN and CDR2 SYDVKM. V gave up 7 bases and J gave up 7 bases, with 22 bases separating them.

Note on this clonotype: This sequence may be a read error, since a much larger clone differs from it by one base. J is TRBJ2-3 and V is TRBV12-3 or TRBV12-4; no definite D call. CDR3 length equals 13 residues. The CDR3 region has the DNA TGTGCCAGCGGTTTTTACAGCACAGATACGCAGTATTTT. It translates to CASGFYSTDTQYF.